These T cell receptor beta chains were read from a single sample in a study of CD49a tissue-resident CD8 T cells in human skin. Data came from immunoSEQ multiplex PCR; TCRdb stores just in-frame clones and leaves some out. This sample has about 950 clones, with 50% to 75% found just once. The specimen sequenced was CLA- CD8+ effector memory T cells sorted from blood. The receptors originated from a human donor in good health. CDR3s include the opening cysteine and the closing phenylalanine or tryptophan. A D gene is named only where the DNA matches it firmly. A clone size is listed for some rows: how often the clone was seen (once, few, many), or a class if it is expanded.

abundance: .
d_gene: .
j_gene: TRBJ1-5
v_gene: TRBV19
CDR3nt: TGTGCCAGTAGGGCAGGAAGAATGAGCAATCAGCCCCAGCATTTT
CDR3aa: CASRAGRMSNQPQHF

abundance: .
d_gene: TRBD2
j_gene: TRBJ2-1
v_gene: TRBV19
CDR3nt: TGTGCCATTAGTATAGACCTGACTAGCGGTCTATCTAGCTCCTACAATGAGCAGTTCTTC
CDR3aa: CAISIDLTSGLSSSYNEQFF

abundance: .
d_gene: TRBD2
j_gene: TRBJ2-5
v_gene: TRBV7-6
CDR3nt: TGTGCCAGCAGCTTAGCCCAAGCGGGGCGTCAAGAGACCCAGTACTTC
CDR3aa: CASSLAQAGRQETQYF

abundance: .
d_gene: TRBD2
j_gene: TRBJ2-5
v_gene: TRBV9
CDR3nt: TGTGCCAGCAGCGACAGACTAGCCCCAGGAGACCAGTACCAAGAGACCCAGTACTTC
CDR3aa: CASSDRLAPGDQYQETQYF

abundance: .
d_gene: TRBD2
j_gene: TRBJ2-3
v_gene: TRBV6-4
CDR3nt: TGTGCCAGCACCCCGCGTAGCGGGGGTACAGATACGCAGTATTTT
CDR3aa: CASTPRSGGTDTQYF

abundance: .
d_gene: TRBD1
j_gene: TRBJ2-7
v_gene: TRBV11-1
CDR3nt: TGTGCCAGCAGCTCCCGGGACAGGGCCATATACGAGCAGTACTTC
CDR3aa: CASSSRDRAIYEQYF

abundance: .
d_gene: TRBD2
j_gene: TRBJ2-3
v_gene: TRBV6-4
CDR3nt: TGTGCCAGCAGTGCCGCGGGGGAGGGCACAGATACGCAGTATTTT
CDR3aa: CASSAAGEGTDTQYF

abundance: .
d_gene: TRBD1
j_gene: TRBJ2-3
v_gene: TRBV11-2
CDR3nt: TGTGCCAGCAGCTTCGGACAGGGGGATGTCAATACGCAGTATTTT
CDR3aa: CASSFGQGDVNTQYF

abundance: large
d_gene: TRBD2
j_gene: TRBJ2-7
v_gene: TRBV19
CDR3nt: TGTGCCAGTAGACAAGGGACTAGCGGGACGTCCTACGAGCAGTACTTC
CDR3aa: CASRQGTSGTSYEQYF

abundance: .
d_gene: .
j_gene: TRBJ1-1
v_gene: TRBV21-1
CDR3nt: TGTGCCAGCAGCAAGAAGCGGGTGAACACTGAAGCTTTCTTT
CDR3aa: CASSKKRVNTEAFF

abundance: .
d_gene: TRBD2
j_gene: TRBJ2-5
v_gene: TRBV4-2
CDR3nt: TGTGCCAGCAGCTACACGACTAGCGGACAAGAGACCCAGTACTTC
CDR3aa: CASSYTTSGQETQYF

abundance: .
d_gene: .
j_gene: TRBJ2-3
v_gene: TRBV5-4
CDR3nt: TGTGCCAGCGAAAGAGAGGGAACAGATACGCAGTATTTT
CDR3aa: CASEREGTDTQYF

abundance: .
d_gene: TRBD1
j_gene: TRBJ2-4
v_gene: TRBV27
CDR3nt: TGTGCCAGCAGTTTAGGGGGACAGGGGAAAAACATTCAGTACTTC
CDR3aa: CASSLGGQGKNIQYF

abundance: .
d_gene: TRBD1
j_gene: TRBJ1-2
v_gene: TRBV5-4
CDR3nt: TGTGCCAGCAGCTTGGGACAGGGGAGGTCGGGCTATGGCTACACCTTC
CDR3aa: CASSLGQGRSGYGYTF

abundance: .
d_gene: TRBD1
j_gene: TRBJ2-7
v_gene: TRBV6-1
CDR3nt: TGTGCCAGCTCCTCCCTGACAGGGAGCTCCTACGAGCAGTACTTC
CDR3aa: CASSSLTGSSYEQYF

abundance: once
d_gene: .
j_gene: TRBJ2-3
v_gene: TRBV7-8
CDR3nt: TGTGCCAGCGGGCCATGGGCCAACACAGATACGCAGTATTTT
CDR3aa: CASGPWANTDTQYF

abundance: .
d_gene: TRBD2
j_gene: TRBJ2-7
v_gene: TRBV7-6
CDR3nt: TGTGCCAGCAGCTCTACTAGCGGGCCTTCCTACGAGCAGTACTTC
CDR3aa: CASSSTSGPSYEQYF

abundance: .
d_gene: TRBD1
j_gene: TRBJ1-1
v_gene: TRBV6-1
CDR3nt: TGTGCCAGCAGTGAGGGACAGGAAAACACTGAAGCTTTCTTT
CDR3aa: CASSEGQENTEAFF

abundance: few
d_gene: TRBD1
j_gene: TRBJ1-5
v_gene: TRBV19
CDR3nt: TGTGCCAGTTCACGACAGGGTTATCAGCCCCAGCATTTT
CDR3aa: CASSRQGYQPQHF

abundance: few
d_gene: TRBD1
j_gene: TRBJ1-1
v_gene: TRBV4-3
CDR3nt: TGCGCCAGCAGCCCAGGCGTACAGGGGTTATCTGAAGCTTTCTTT
CDR3aa: CASSPGVQGLSEAFF

abundance: few
d_gene: .
j_gene: TRBJ2-2
v_gene: TRBV7-6
CDR3nt: TGTGCCAGCAGCCCGACAGCCGGTTCCTTCACCGGGGAGCTGTTTTTT
CDR3aa: CASSPTAGSFTGELFF

abundance: .
d_gene: .
j_gene: TRBJ2-7
v_gene: TRBV28
CDR3nt: TGTGCCAGCAGTTTGTCGCTAACCTTCGAGCAGTACTTC
CDR3aa: CASSLSLTFEQYF

abundance: large
d_gene: .
j_gene: TRBJ2-7
v_gene: TRBV9
CDR3nt: TGTGCCAGCAGCCCCAGGGATTCCTACGAGCAGTACTTC
CDR3aa: CASSPRDSYEQYF

abundance: .
d_gene: .
j_gene: TRBJ2-6
v_gene: TRBV6-1
CDR3nt: TGTGCCAGCAGTGACGGGCAGGGTGGTGGCGGGGCCAACGTCCTGACTTTC
CDR3aa: CASSDGQGGGGANVLTF

abundance: .
d_gene: TRBD2
j_gene: TRBJ2-2
v_gene: TRBV28
CDR3nt: TGTGCCAGCAGTTTACCCTCGGGACTAGCGGGAGGGCCAAGAACCGGGGAGCTGTTTTTT
CDR3aa: CASSLPSGLAGGPRTGELFF

abundance: .
d_gene: .
j_gene: TRBJ2-3
v_gene: TRBV5-5
CDR3nt: TGTGCCAGCAGCTTTGGTGGCGGGGGCACAGATACGCAGTATTTT
CDR3aa: CASSFGGGGTDTQYF

abundance: few
d_gene: TRBD1
j_gene: TRBJ1-1
v_gene: TRBV5-4
CDR3nt: TGTGCCAGCAGCCCGGAGGGGGACAGGGTCAGGTTTAACACTGAAGCTTTCTTT
CDR3aa: CASSPEGDRVRFNTEAFF

abundance: .
d_gene: .
j_gene: TRBJ1-1
v_gene: TRBV7-9
CDR3nt: TGTGCCAGCAGCAGCGTGGCGTCGGGGAACACTGAAGCTTTCTTT
CDR3aa: CASSSVASGNTEAFF

abundance: few
d_gene: .
j_gene: TRBJ1-1
v_gene: TRBV7-9
CDR3nt: TGTGCCAGCAGCTTAGTAGGGGTCCCTGAAGCTTTCTTT
CDR3aa: CASSLVGVPEAFF

abundance: few
d_gene: TRBD2
j_gene: TRBJ2-1
v_gene: TRBV7-9
CDR3nt: TGTGCCAGCAGCGTAACTAGCGGTTACTACAATGAGCAGTTCTTC
CDR3aa: CASSVTSGYYNEQFF

abundance: few
d_gene: TRBD1
j_gene: TRBJ1-2
v_gene: TRBV10-1
CDR3nt: TGCGCCAGCAGGACAGGGGGCTATGGCTACACCTTC
CDR3aa: CASRTGGYGYTF

abundance: .
d_gene: .
j_gene: TRBJ1-1
v_gene: TRBV30
CDR3nt: TGTGCCTGGAGACGGGGGAACACTGAAGCTTTCTTT
CDR3aa: CAWRRGNTEAFF

abundance: .
d_gene: .
j_gene: TRBJ2-2
v_gene: TRBV6-4
CDR3nt: TGTGCCAGCAGTGACTCTAGGGACTTCACCGGGGAGCTGTTTTTT
CDR3aa: CASSDSRDFTGELFF

abundance: .
d_gene: .
j_gene: TRBJ2-6
v_gene: TRBV28
CDR3nt: TGTGCCAGCAGTCCCAGACAGATCTCTGGGGCCAACGTCCTGACTTTC
CDR3aa: CASSPRQISGANVLTF

abundance: few
d_gene: .
j_gene: TRBJ1-3
v_gene: TRBV6-1
CDR3nt: TGTGCCAGCAGTGAACAGGCAGACTCTGGAAACACCATATATTTT
CDR3aa: CASSEQADSGNTIYF

abundance: large
d_gene: TRBD2
j_gene: TRBJ2-3
v_gene: TRBV27
CDR3nt: TGTGCCAGCAGTTTGCTAGCGGGATACACAGATACGCAGTATTTT
CDR3aa: CASSLLAGYTDTQYF

abundance: .
d_gene: .
j_gene: TRBJ2-1
v_gene: TRBV6-9
CDR3nt: TGTGCCAGCAGTCACCCCCGATTGAGCGGGTTATGGAACCGTTGCTCCTACAATGAGCAGCTCTTC
CDR3aa: CASSHPRLSGLWNRCSYNEQLF

abundance: .
d_gene: .
j_gene: TRBJ1-5
v_gene: TRBV11-2
CDR3nt: TGTGCCAGCAGCGGGGACATTGTAGATCAGCCCCAGCATTTT
CDR3aa: CASSGDIVDQPQHF

abundance: .
d_gene: TRBD2
j_gene: TRBJ2-7
v_gene: TRBV28
CDR3nt: TGTGCCAGCAGTTTTTGGACTAGCGGGATCTCCATGGACGAGCAGTACTTC
CDR3aa: CASSFWTSGISMDEQYF

abundance: large
d_gene: .
j_gene: TRBJ1-3
v_gene: TRBV30
CDR3nt: TGTGCCTCATCAGGGGAAAGCTCTGGAAACACCATATATTTT
CDR3aa: CASSGESSGNTIYF

abundance: .
d_gene: TRBD1
j_gene: TRBJ1-6
v_gene: TRBV6-1
CDR3nt: TGTGCCAGCAGTCAAGACAGGGAGAGTTCACCCCTCCACTTT
CDR3aa: CASSQDRESSPLHF

abundance: .
d_gene: TRBD1
j_gene: TRBJ2-2
v_gene: TRBV25-1
CDR3nt: TGTGCCAGCAGTGAGGCGGACAGGGACACCGGGGAGCTGTTTTTT
CDR3aa: CASSEADRDTGELFF

abundance: .
d_gene: .
j_gene: TRBJ2-1
v_gene: TRBV27
CDR3nt: TGTGCCAGCAGGCCCTTCGTTTCCGGCAATGAGCAGTTCTTC
CDR3aa: CASRPFVSGNEQFF

abundance: .
d_gene: TRBD2
j_gene: TRBJ2-1
v_gene: TRBV19
CDR3nt: TGTGCCAGTAGCCCGGGACTAGGCTCCCGTGAGCAGTTCTTC
CDR3aa: CASSPGLGSREQFF

abundance: few
d_gene: .
j_gene: TRBJ2-7
v_gene: TRBV9
CDR3nt: TGTGCCAGCAGCGTAGATGTTGCCCCCTCGAGCGAGCAGTACTTC
CDR3aa: CASSVDVAPSSEQYF

abundance: .
d_gene: .
j_gene: TRBJ1-3
v_gene: TRBV5-1
CDR3nt: TGCGCCAGCAGCTTCTCCCCTGGAAACACCATATATTTT
CDR3aa: CASSFSPGNTIYF

abundance: .
d_gene: TRBD2
j_gene: TRBJ2-4
v_gene: TRBV7-2
CDR3nt: TGTGCCAGCAGCTCGGTAGCGGGGAAGTTATCAAACATTCAGTACTTC
CDR3aa: CASSSVAGKLSNIQYF

abundance: .
d_gene: .
j_gene: TRBJ1-1
v_gene: TRBV5-6
CDR3nt: TGTGCCAGCATCCTGGGGGGGACCACTGAAGCTTTCTTT
CDR3aa: CASILGGTTEAFF

abundance: few
d_gene: .
j_gene: TRBJ2-1
v_gene: TRBV19
CDR3nt: TGTGCCAGTAGCTACTATAGGGAGGACCTCAATGAGCAGTTCTTC
CDR3aa: CASSYYREDLNEQFF

abundance: .
d_gene: TRBD1
j_gene: TRBJ1-5
v_gene: TRBV10-2
CDR3nt: TGCGCCAGCAGCCCTGGGACAGGGGGCAATCAGCCCCAGCATTTT
CDR3aa: CASSPGTGGNQPQHF

abundance: .
d_gene: TRBD1
j_gene: TRBJ1-6
v_gene: TRBV19
CDR3nt: TGTGCCAGTAGTACCGGGACAGGGGTTTCACCCCTCCACTTT
CDR3aa: CASSTGTGVSPLHF

abundance: .
d_gene: TRBD2
j_gene: TRBJ2-1
v_gene: TRBV6-4
CDR3nt: TGTGCCAGCAGTGACTCTAGCGGGGATAACAATGAGCAGTTCTTC
CDR3aa: CASSDSSGDNNEQFF

abundance: few
d_gene: .
j_gene: TRBJ2-7
v_gene: TRBV19
CDR3nt: TGTGCCAGTAGTATAGGGTCAGGGTCGAGCGAGCAGTACTTC
CDR3aa: CASSIGSGSSEQYF

abundance: .
d_gene: .
j_gene: TRBJ2-6
v_gene: TRBV28
CDR3nt: TGTGCCAGCAGTTTGCCTGGCGGCTCTGGGTCGGGAGCCAACGTCCTGACTTTC
CDR3aa: CASSLPGGSGSGANVLTF